The 27 T cell receptor beta chains given below trace back to one sample, sequenced in a study of blood T cell repertoires in COVID-19. Libraries were prepared by immunoSEQ multiplex PCR; TCRdb keeps only in-frame clonotypes and omits some of them. The sample contains more than 250,000 clones, 86% of which appear only once. The sequencing sample was made of peripheral blood. Source of these receptors: a man aged 18 to 30 with active or convalescent COVID-19.

J is TRBJ2-3 and V is TRBV24-1; possible D gene TRBD2, 5 bases. The CDR3 runs to 13 residues. Trimming removed 3 bases at V and 6 bases at J, with 9 bases between. From germline, CDR1 is KGHDR and CDR2 SFDVKD. The CDR3 region is CATSDGGTDTQYF. CDR3 bases: TGTGCCACCAGTGATGGAGGAACGGATACGCAGTATTTT.

This clone appeared once. This sequence joins TRBV2 and TRBJ1-2; possibly TRBD1 for D (6 bases). The length of the CDR3 is 12 residues. Germline V CDR1 and CDR2: SNHLY, FYNNEI. V lost 5 bases, J lost 5 bases, and 9 bases lay in between. The CDR3 sequence is CASSRQDYGYTF. CDR3 nucleotides: TGTGCCAGCAGTCGACAGGATTATGGCTACACCTTC.

This clone was picked up one time. V usage is TRBV28 and J usage is TRBJ1-1; no reliable D call. The CDR3 has 15 residues. The V gene lost 7 bases and the J gene lost 4 bases, with 19 bases spanning the gap. Looked up from germline, CDR1 is MDHEN and CDR2 is SYDVKM. The CDR3 nucleotides are TGTGCCAGCAACCCGGCCTCAGGAGGTGGCACTGAAGCTTTCTTT. This sequence encodes CASNPASGGGTEAFF. Based on the CDR3 plus reference TRBV28 and TRBJ1-1, the full variable domain is DVKVTQSSRYLVKRTGEKVFLECVQDMDHENMFWYRQDPGLGLRLIYFSYDVKMKEKGDIPEGYSVSREKKERFSLILESASTNQTSMYLCASNPASGGGTEAFFGQGTRLTVV.

The rearrangement joins TRBV18 to TRBJ2-7, with 8 bases lining up with TRBD2. The CDR3 contains 17 residues. Unmatched junction bases numbered 13, after V lost 6 bases and J lost 0 bases. In germline, CDR1 is KGHSH, CDR2 LQKENI. In DNA form, the CDR3 reads TGTGCCAGCTCCCATACATCGGGACTAGGACCCTCCTACGAGCAGTACTTC. Translated: CASSHTSGLGPSYEQYF.

The chain carries TRBV6-2 or TRBV6-3 and TRBJ2-2, with 13 bases matching TRBD2. The V and J ends lost 3 bases and 5 bases, in that order; junction bases with no gene match: 9. This CDR3 comprises 18 residues. Germline CDR1 and CDR2: MNHEY and SVGEGT. Here the CDR3 DNA reads TGTGCCAGCAGTTATACCGGGACTAGCGGGAAACGGACCGGGGAGCTGTTTTTT. This encodes CASSYTGTSGKRTGELFF.

The chain carries TRBV5-1 and TRBJ1-2, with 10 bases fitting TRBD1. CDR1 and CDR2 (germline): SGHRS, YFSETQ. V was clipped by 0 bases and J by 6 bases; unmatched bases: 8. The CDR3 totals 16 residues. Written as DNA, the CDR3 is TGCGCCAGCAGCTTGGAGGTGACGGGGACAGGGGATGGCTACACCTTC. Protein: CASSLEVTGTGDGYTF.

The V gene is TRBV29-1, the J gene TRBJ1-1, with D uncertain. With 6 bases removed from V and 5 bases from J, the gap between germline ends came to 13 bases. Germline CDR1 and CDR2: SQVTM and ANQGSEA. This CDR3 spans 12 amino acids. The CDR3 coding sequence is TGCAGCGTCACCCAAGGAGCTACTGAAGCTTTCTTT. It specifies CSVTQGATEAFF.

This sequence joins TRBV15 and TRBJ1-5; D gene ambiguous. The CDR3 consists of 12 residues. V was pared by 2 bases and J by 6 bases, with 5 bases between. CDR1 and CDR2 (germline): LNHNV, YYDKDF (reference sequence). The CDR3 DNA is TGTGCCACCAGCAGACCGGGTCAGCCCCAGCATTTT. The encoded protein is CATSRPGQPQHF.

This CDR3 reads CASSQADRVTGELFF. The CDR3 DNA reads TGTGCCAGCAGCCAAGCGGACAGGGTCACCGGGGAGCTGTTTTTT. The gene calls are TRBV3-1 (or the pseudogene TRBV3-2) and TRBJ2-2, with 8 bases that match TRBD1. Germline trimming cut 1 base from V and 4 bases from J; bases unmatched to any gene: 2. The germline V gene has CDR1 LGHDT and CDR2 YNNKEL (reference sequence). The CDR3 extends over 15 amino acids.

The chain combines TRBV7-9 with TRBJ2-2; D gene uncertain. This CDR3 region has 15 residues. Germline V gives CDR1 SEHNR, CDR2 FQNEAQ (reference sequence). V lost 2 bases to trimming and J lost 1 base, with 8 bases between them. The CDR3 region is CASSLNSLNTGELFF. CDR3 DNA sequence: TGTGCCAGCAGCTTAAACTCGCTGAACACCGGGGAGCTGTTTTTT.

The chain couples TRBV18 to TRBJ2-1; no definite D call. Germline CDR1 reads KGHSH; CDR2 reads LQKENI. There are 15 residues in the CDR3. V was cut by 2 bases and J by 0 bases, with 8 bases left in between. This CDR3 is CASSPTLSSYNEQFF. In DNA form, the CDR3 reads TGTGCCAGCTCACCAACTCTGAGCTCCTACAATGAGCAGTTCTTC.

The gene calls are TRBV5-1 and TRBJ2-7; TRBD1 aligns across 7 bases. Germline loops: CDR1 SGHRS, CDR2 YFSETQ. With V trimmed by 7 bases and J by 5 bases, 12 bases remained unmatched. CDR3 size: 14 residues. In DNA, the CDR3 is TGCGCCAGCGGAAGGACAGGCCCCTATAACGAGCAGTACTTC. Translated: CASGRTGPYNEQYF.

The chain carries TRBV11-2 and TRBJ2-7; a possible D gene is TRBD1 (6 bases). CDR3 length: 17 residues. Looked up from germline, CDR1 is SGHAT and CDR2 is FQNNGV. V was trimmed by 1 base and J by 0 bases, leaving 16 bases between them. The CDR3 region is CASSLGPYGGGSYEQYF. DNA for the CDR3: TGTGCCAGCAGCTTAGGCCCCTATGGGGGCGGCTCCTACGAGCAGTACTTC.

This clone was seen a handful of times. The gene calls are TRBV18 and TRBJ2-1; D is unclear. V lost 3 bases and J 5 bases, leaving 11 bases between the germline ends. The CDR3 runs 14 residues. Looked up from germline, CDR1 is KGHSH and CDR2 is LQKENI. In nucleotides, the CDR3 is TGTGCCAGCTCACCCCCGGTGCGAAACAATGAGCAGTTCTTC. This gives the protein CASSPPVRNNEQFF.

The V call is TRBV10-3, the J call TRBJ1-5; unclear D gene. Germline V gives CDR1 ENHRY, CDR2 SYGVKD. The CDR3 extends over 15 amino acids. The V end was cut by 2 bases, the J end by 0 bases, with 8 bases between. The CDR3 loop reads CAISEGGGSNQPQHF. CDR3 DNA sequence: TGTGCCATCAGTGAGGGTGGAGGTAGCAATCAGCCCCAGCATTTT.

CDR3 region: CASTQKPGLAYEQYF. In DNA, the CDR3 is TGCGCCAGCACCCAGAAACCGGGTCTCGCCTACGAGCAGTACTTC. The rearrangement joins TRBV10-2 to TRBJ2-7; D remains ambiguous. This CDR3 contains 15 residues. V was clipped by 7 bases and J by 2 bases, with 18 bases between them. CDR1 and CDR2 (germline): WSHSY, SAAADI.

The rearrangement links TRBV2 to TRBJ2-2, with D unclear. This CDR3 comprises 15 residues. Per the germline V gene, CDR1 is SNHLY and CDR2 is FYNNEI. V shed 6 bases and J shed 0 bases, with 11 bases lying between them. This CDR3 reads CASRILGTNTGELFF. CDR3 sequence (DNA): TGTGCCAGCAGGATCCTCGGTACGAACACCGGGGAGCTGTTTTTT.

In its sample, this clone was seen once. CDR3 nucleotides: TGTGCCAGCAGTTACCCGGACACCAAAGACAATGAGCAGTTCTTC. This sequence encodes CASSYPDTKDNEQFF. The chain has TRBV6-5 and TRBJ2-1, with D perhaps matching TRBD1 (5 bases). The CDR3 extends over 15 amino acids. V was trimmed by 2 bases and J by 5 bases, leaving 13 bases between them. Germline CDR1 and CDR2: MNHEY and SVGAGI.

The chain uses TRBV29-1 and TRBJ1-3; D might be TRBD1 (5 bases). The V end lost 3 bases, the J end lost 3 bases, and 18 bases lay between the germline ends. Germline V lookup: CDR1 SQVTM, CDR2 ANQGSEA. The length of the CDR3 is 16 residues. CDR3 DNA: TGCAGCGTTGACGGGGCAGGGATCGGGAGTGGAAACACCATATATTTT. Residues: CSVDGAGIGSGNTIYF.

The chain carries TRBV6-1 and TRBJ2-7; D might be TRBD2 (5 bases). The V end was cut by 2 bases, the J end by 0 bases, with 8 bases between. The germline CDR1 and CDR2 sequences are MNHNS and SASEGT. The CDR3 covers 14 residues. The CDR3 is CASSESGSSYEQYF. CDR3 DNA: TGTGCCAGCAGTGAAAGCGGAAGCTCCTACGAGCAGTACTTC.

The chain uses TRBV10-3 and TRBJ1-2; 12 nucleotides align to TRBD1. CDR1 is ENHRY and CDR2 is SYGVKD in the germline V gene. The CDR3 has 15 amino acids. Losses at the gene ends were 7 bases for V and 6 bases for J; bases not matched to a gene: 9. The CDR3 coding sequence is TGTGCCATCACGCCCGGGACAGGGGGCGAAAATGGCTACACCTTC. This gives the protein CAITPGTGGENGYTF.

CDR3 coding DNA: TGTGCCAGCAGTACGGACAGGCCTAATCAGCCCCAGCATTTT. Residues: CASSTDRPNQPQHF. This sequence joins TRBV6-6 and TRBJ1-5; 7 bases are shared with TRBD1. This CDR3 is 14 amino acids long. Per the germline V gene, CDR1 is MNHNY and CDR2 is SVGAGI (reference sequence). After removal of 5 bases from V and 4 bases from J, the junction contained 5 bases not matched to a gene.

The CDR3 DNA reads as TGTGCCAGCAGCATAGGGACGGGGGTCTACGAGCAGTACTTC. Translation: CASSIGTGVYEQYF. The chain carries TRBV11-2 and TRBJ2-7, with D possibly being TRBD2 (6 bases). Germline assignment: CDR1 SGHAT and CDR2 FQNNGV. Trimming left V 5 bases short and J 3 bases short, with 14 bases between. The CDR3 is made up of 14 amino acids.

V is TRBV27 and J is TRBJ2-3; D might be TRBD2 (6 bases). The CDR3 runs to 14 residues. The V and J ends lost 2 bases and 10 bases respectively, with 16 bases between them. Germline-derived CDR1 and CDR2 are MNHEY and SMNVEV (reference sequence). The CDR3 is CASSLVGPRGAQYF. The CDR3 region has the DNA TGTGCCAGCAGTTTAGTCGGGCCGCGGGGAGCGCAGTATTTT.

The CDR3 is CASSPGGQSVTGELFF. DNA of the CDR3: TGTGCCAGCAGCCCCGGCGGCCAATCGGTCACCGGGGAGCTGTTTTTT. The chain is built from TRBV7-9 and TRBJ2-2; no firm D call. Germline V lookup: CDR1 SEHNR, CDR2 FQNEAQ (reference sequence). The V gene lost 5 bases and the J gene lost 4 bases, with 17 bases spanning the gap. There are 16 residues in the CDR3.

J is TRBJ2-1 and V is TRBV4-1; 8 bases align to TRBD2. Trimming took 2 bases from V and 0 from J; bases not matched to a gene: 9. The CDR3 contains 18 residues. CDR1 MGHRA and CDR2 YSYEKL come from the germline V gene. CDR3 residues: CASSQPSGPLSSYNEQFF. In nucleotides, the CDR3 is TGCGCCAGCAGCCAACCTAGCGGGCCATTGTCCTCCTACAATGAGCAGTTCTTC.

This chain connects TRBV6-5 to TRBJ2-7; 13 positions agree with TRBD2. V lost 10 bases and J lost 4; bases outside the gene matches: 10. This CDR3 has 15 amino acids. Germline V gene lookup returns CDR1 MNHEY and CDR2 SVGAGI. The CDR3 nucleotides are TGTGCCACCCTCCAACCGGGACTAGCGGGATACGAGCAGTACTTC. Residues: CATLQPGLAGYEQYF.